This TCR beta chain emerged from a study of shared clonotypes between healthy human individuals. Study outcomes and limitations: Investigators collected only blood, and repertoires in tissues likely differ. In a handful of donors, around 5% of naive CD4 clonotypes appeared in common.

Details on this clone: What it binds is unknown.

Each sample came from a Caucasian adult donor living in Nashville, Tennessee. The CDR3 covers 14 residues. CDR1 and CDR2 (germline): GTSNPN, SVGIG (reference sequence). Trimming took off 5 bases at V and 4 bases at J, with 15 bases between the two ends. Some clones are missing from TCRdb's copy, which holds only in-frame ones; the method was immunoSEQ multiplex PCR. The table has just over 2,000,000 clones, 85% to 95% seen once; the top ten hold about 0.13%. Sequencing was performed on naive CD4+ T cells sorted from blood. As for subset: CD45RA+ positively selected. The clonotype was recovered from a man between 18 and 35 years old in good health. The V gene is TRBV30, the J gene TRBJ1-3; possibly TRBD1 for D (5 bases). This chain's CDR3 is CAWSQGFGGNTIYF. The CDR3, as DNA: TGTGCCTGGTCCCAGGGTTTCGGGGGAAACACCATATATTTT.